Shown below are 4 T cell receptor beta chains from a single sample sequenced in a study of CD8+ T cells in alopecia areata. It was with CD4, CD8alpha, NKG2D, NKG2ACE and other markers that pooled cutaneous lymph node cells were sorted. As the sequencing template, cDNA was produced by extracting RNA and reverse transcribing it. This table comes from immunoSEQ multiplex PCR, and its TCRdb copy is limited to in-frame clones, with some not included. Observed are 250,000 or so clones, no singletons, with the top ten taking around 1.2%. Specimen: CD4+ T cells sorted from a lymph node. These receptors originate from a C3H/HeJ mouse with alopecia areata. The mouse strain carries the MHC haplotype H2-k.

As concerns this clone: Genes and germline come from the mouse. The CDR3 spells CASSRPGEEETLYF. The covered CDR3 bases are TGTGCCAGCAGTAGACCAGGGGAGGAAGAA. V gene TRBV19 combines with J gene TRBJ2-3; tentatively, D is TRBD1 (6 bases). From the germline J gene comes the end of the CDR3, since the read stops 4 residues before it. Germline V gene sequence: CDR1 FNHDT, CDR2 SITEND (reference sequence). The length of the CDR3 is 14 residues.

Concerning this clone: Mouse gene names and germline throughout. CDR3 bases read: TGTGCCAGCAGTGATGGTAGGGGACAGGGGTCCTAT. Protein product: CASSDGRGQGSY. The full CDR3 protein reads CASSDGRGQGSYEQYF. The genes are TRBV13-1 and TRBJ2-7; 10 nucleotides align to TRBD1. The read terminates 4 residues ahead of where the CDR3 ends, so the germline J gene completes it. The CDR3 consists of 16 residues. The junction had 4 bases not matched to a gene; V was cut back by 0 bases and J by 1 base. From germline, CDR1 is NSHNY and CDR2 SYGAGN.

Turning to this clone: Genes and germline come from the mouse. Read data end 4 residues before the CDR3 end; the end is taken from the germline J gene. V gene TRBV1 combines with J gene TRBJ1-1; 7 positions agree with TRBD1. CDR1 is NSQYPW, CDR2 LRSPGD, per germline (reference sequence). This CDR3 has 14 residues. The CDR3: CTCSADGDRTEVFF. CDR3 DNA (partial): TGCACCTGCAGTGCAGATGGGGACAGAACA.

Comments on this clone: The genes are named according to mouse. The CDR3 is CASSDPWGVLAETLYF. The covered CDR3 bases are TGTGCCAGCAGTGATCCCTGGGGGGTATTGGCAGAA. The chain combines TRBV13-1 with TRBJ2-3; 8 bases map to TRBD2. With the read ending 4 residues before the CDR3 end, the germline J gene is used to fill in that end. V gave up 1 base and J gave up 3 bases; unmatched junction bases: 7. The V gene's germline CDR1 is NSHNY and CDR2 SYGAGN. The length of the CDR3 is 16 residues.